This T cell receptor beta chain was profiled in a study of T cell responses to AZD1222 COVID-19 vaccine. About the research overall: Pooling covered second doses at about 4 or about 12 weeks. The study, taken as a whole, reports: Spike-specific TCR breadth and depth rose after two AZD1222 doses.

Assay: immunoSEQ multiplex PCR; the TCRdb copy retains only in-frame clones and omits some. The sample carries some 96,000 clones, about 85% recorded once. Germline assignment: CDR1 SEHNR and CDR2 FQNEAQ (reference sequence). There are 17 residues in the CDR3. V was trimmed by 4 bases and J by 4 bases, leaving 20 bases between them. This clone was seen only once. The antigen is undetermined. The V gene is TRBV7-9, the J gene TRBJ2-1, with D unclear. This sequence originates from an adult in good health. This sample comprised peripheral blood, obtained on day 0 of AZD1222 vaccination. This CDR3 reads CASSSPFSPPPYNEQFF. Written as DNA, the CDR3 is TGTGCCAGCAGCTCCCCTTTCAGCCCCCCCCCGTACAATGAGCAGTTCTTC. The full variable domain, rest sourced from reference TRBV7-9 and TRBJ2-1, is DTGVSQNPRHKITKRGQNVTFRCDPISEHNRLYWYRQTLGQGPEFLTYFQNEAQLEKSRLLSDRFSAERPKGSFSTLEIQRTEQGDSAMYLCASSSPFSPPPYNEQFFGPGTRLTVL.